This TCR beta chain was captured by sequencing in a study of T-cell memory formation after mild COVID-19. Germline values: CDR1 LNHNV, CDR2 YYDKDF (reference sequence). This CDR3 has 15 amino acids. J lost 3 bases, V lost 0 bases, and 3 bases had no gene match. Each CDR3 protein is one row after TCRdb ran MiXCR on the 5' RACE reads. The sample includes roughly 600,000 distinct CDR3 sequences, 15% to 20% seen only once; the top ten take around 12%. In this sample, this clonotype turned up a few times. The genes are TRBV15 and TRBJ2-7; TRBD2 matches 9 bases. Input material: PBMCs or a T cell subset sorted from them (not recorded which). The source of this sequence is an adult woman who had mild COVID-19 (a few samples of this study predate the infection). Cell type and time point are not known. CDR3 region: CATSREGAGGYEQYF. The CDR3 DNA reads TGTGCCACCAGCAGAGAAGGAGCGGGGGGCTACGAGCAGTACTTC. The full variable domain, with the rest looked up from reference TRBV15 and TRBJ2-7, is DAMVIQNPRYQVTQFGKPVTLSCSQTLNHNVMYWYQQKSSQAPKLLFHYYDKDFNNEADTPDNFQSRRPNTSFCFLDIRSPGLGDTAMYLCATSREGAGGYEQYFGPGTRLTVT.